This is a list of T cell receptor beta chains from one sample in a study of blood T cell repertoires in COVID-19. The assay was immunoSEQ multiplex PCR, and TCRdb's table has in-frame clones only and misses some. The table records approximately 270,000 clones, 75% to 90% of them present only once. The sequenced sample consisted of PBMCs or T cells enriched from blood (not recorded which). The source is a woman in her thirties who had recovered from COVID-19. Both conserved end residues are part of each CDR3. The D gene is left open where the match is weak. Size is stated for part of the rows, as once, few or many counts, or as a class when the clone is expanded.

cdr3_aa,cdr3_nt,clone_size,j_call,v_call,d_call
CASKFGASNTEAFF,TGTGCCAGCAAATTTGGAGCTTCGAACACTGAAGCTTTCTTT,-,TRBJ1-1,TRBV2,-
CASSDVRGSPSYEQYF,TGTGCCAGCAGCGATGTTCGCGGGAGCCCCTCCTACGAGCAGTACTTC,-,TRBJ2-7,TRBV7-8,TRBD2
CASSPGLAGDTQYF,TGTGCCAGCAGCCCGGGACTAGCGGGAGATACGCAGTATTTT,-,TRBJ2-3,TRBV7-6,TRBD2
CASSYDRGANQPQHF,TGTGCCAGCAGCTACGACAGGGGCGCAAATCAGCCCCAGCATTTT,-,TRBJ1-5,TRBV6-5,TRBD1
CASSFAGGSNQPQHF,TGTGCCAGCAGTTTCGCGGGGGGTAGCAATCAGCCCCAGCATTTT,-,TRBJ1-5,TRBV28,-
CASSFYLNQPQHF,TGTGCCAGCAGTTTTTATCTCAATCAGCCCCAGCATTTT,-,TRBJ1-5,TRBV27,-
CSVDKGLAGDEQYF,TGCAGCGTTGACAAAGGGCTAGCGGGGGACGAGCAGTACTTC,-,TRBJ2-7,TRBV29-1,TRBD2
CSVDRLYEQEAFF,TGCAGCGTTGACCGACTTTACGAGCAAGAAGCTTTCTTT,-,TRBJ1-1,TRBV29-1,-
CANPDRAGNTIYF,TGTGCCAACCCGGACAGAGCCGGAAACACCATATATTTT,-,TRBJ1-3,TRBV12-3/TRBV12-4,-
CASSETGTIMNTEAFF,TGTGCCAGCAGTGAAACAGGGACAATCATGAACACTGAAGCTTTCTTT,-,TRBJ1-1,TRBV6-1,-
CASTSRGKSYNEQFF,TGTGCCAGCACCTCCAGGGGGAAGTCCTACAATGAGCAGTTCTTC,-,TRBJ2-1,TRBV5-6,TRBD1
CASSLEASGGGYQETQYF,TGCGCCAGCAGCTTGGAGGCTAGCGGGGGGGGATACCAAGAGACCCAGTACTTC,-,TRBJ2-5,TRBV5-1,TRBD2
CSVEWGAYGYTF,TGCAGCGTTGAGTGGGGCGCCTATGGCTACACCTTC,-,TRBJ1-2,TRBV29-1,-
CASSRIGQGNSPLHF,TGTGCCAGCAGCCGAATCGGACAGGGTAATTCACCCCTCCACTTT,-,TRBJ1-6,TRBV6-2/TRBV6-3,TRBD1
CASSWNTGRGNYGYTF,TGTGCCAGCAGCTGGAATACAGGGAGGGGTAACTATGGCTACACCTTC,-,TRBJ1-2,TRBV5-4,-
CAITLGPGNTIYF,TGTGCCATCACCCTGGGGCCTGGAAACACCATATATTTT,-,TRBJ1-3,TRBV10-3,-
CASTPGGRATGANVLTF,TGTGCCAGTACCCCTGGCGGGAGGGCCACCGGGGCCAACGTCCTGACTTTC,-,TRBJ2-6,TRBV19,TRBD2
CASSDRDPFIGNSPLHF,TGTGCCAGCTCGGACAGGGACCCGTTTATTGGGAATTCACCCCTCCACTTT,once,TRBJ1-6,TRBV9,TRBD1
CASSEDISYEQYF,TGCGCCAGCTCCGAGGACATCTCCTACGAGCAGTACTTC,-,TRBJ2-7,TRBV10-1,-
CASSLGTGNQPQHF,TGTGCCAGCAGCTTAGGGACAGGGAATCAGCCCCAGCATTTT,once,TRBJ1-5,TRBV11-2,TRBD1
CASSQAGGTGELFF,TGTGCCAGCAGCCAAGCAGGGGGAACCGGGGAGCTGTTTTTT,-,TRBJ2-2,TRBV3-1/TRBV3-2,TRBD1
CASSQDGRNTEAFF,TGTGCCAGCAGCCAAGATGGCCGGAACACTGAAGCTTTCTTT,-,TRBJ1-1,TRBV14,-
CASSLASGLHYGYTF,TGCGCCAGCAGCTTGGCCTCGGGGTTGCACTATGGCTACACCTTC,few,TRBJ1-2,TRBV5-1,-
CASSPTGDEAFF,TGTGCCAGCAGCCCAACGGGGGATGAAGCTTTCTTT,-,TRBJ1-1,TRBV9,-
CASAGRANEQFF,TGTGCCAGTGCCGGGAGGGCCAATGAGCAGTTCTTC,-,TRBJ2-1,TRBV7-9,TRBD2
CASQPGQSFYGYTF,TGTGCCAGTCAGCCGGGACAGAGCTTCTATGGCTACACCTTC,-,TRBJ1-2,TRBV2,TRBD1
CASSPFASSYEQYF,TGTGCCAGCAGTCCCTTCGCCAGCTCCTACGAGCAGTACTTC,-,TRBJ2-7,TRBV6-5,-
CASSPGTISYEQYF,TGTGCCAGCTCACCCGGGACAATCTCCTACGAGCAGTACTTC,-,TRBJ2-7,TRBV18,-
CASSLGQFQETQYF,TGTGCCAGCAGCTTGGGACAGTTCCAAGAGACCCAGTACTTC,-,TRBJ2-5,TRBV5-4,-
CASSHQEGGREQFF,TGTGCCAGCAGCCATCAGGAAGGAGGAAGGGAGCAGTTCTTC,-,TRBJ2-1,TRBV27,-
CATNPDRGDPSAGNTIYF,TGTGCCACGAACCCGGACAGGGGAGACCCCTCCGCTGGAAACACCATATATTTT,-,TRBJ1-3,TRBV10-3,TRBD1
CASSLSEDRGDQPQHF,TGTGCCAGCAGTTTATCGGAGGACAGGGGGGATCAGCCCCAGCATTTT,-,TRBJ1-5,TRBV28,TRBD1